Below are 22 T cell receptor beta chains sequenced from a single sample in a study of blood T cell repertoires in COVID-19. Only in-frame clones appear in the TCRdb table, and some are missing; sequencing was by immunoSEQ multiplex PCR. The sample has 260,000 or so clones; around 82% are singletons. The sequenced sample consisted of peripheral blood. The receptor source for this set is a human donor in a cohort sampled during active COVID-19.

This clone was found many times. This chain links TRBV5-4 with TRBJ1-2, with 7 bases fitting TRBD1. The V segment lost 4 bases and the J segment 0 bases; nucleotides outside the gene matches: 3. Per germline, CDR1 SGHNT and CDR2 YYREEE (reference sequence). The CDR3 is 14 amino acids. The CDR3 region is CASSEGQTNYGYTF. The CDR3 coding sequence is TGTGCCAGCAGCGAGGGACAGACTAACTATGGCTACACCTTC. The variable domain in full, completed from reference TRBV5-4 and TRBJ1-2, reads ETGVTQSPTHLIKTRGQQVTLRCSSQSGHNTVSWYQQALGQGPQFIFQYYREEENGRGNFPPRFSGLQFPNYSSELNVNALELDDSALYLCASSEGQTNYGYTFGSGTRLTVV.

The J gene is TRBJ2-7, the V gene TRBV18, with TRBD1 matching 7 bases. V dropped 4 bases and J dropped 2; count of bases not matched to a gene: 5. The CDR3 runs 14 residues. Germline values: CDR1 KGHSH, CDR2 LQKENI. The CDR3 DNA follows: TGTGCCAGCTCACGCGCCGGGACAGCCTACGAGCAGTACTTC. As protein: CASSRAGTAYEQYF. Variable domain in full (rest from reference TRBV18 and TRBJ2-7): NAGVMQNPRHLVRRRGQEARLRCSPMKGHSHVYWYRQLPEEGLKFMVYLQKENIIDESGMPKERFSAEFPKEGPSILRIQQVVRGDSAAYFCASSRAGTAYEQYFGPGTRLTVT.

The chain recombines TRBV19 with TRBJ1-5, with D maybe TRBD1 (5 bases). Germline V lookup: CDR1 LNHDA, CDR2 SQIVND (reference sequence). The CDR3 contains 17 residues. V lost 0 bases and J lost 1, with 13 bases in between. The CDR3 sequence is CASSIDWAGRSNQPQHF. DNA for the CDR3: TGTGCCAGTAGTATAGATTGGGCAGGGCGAAGCAATCAGCCCCAGCATTTT.

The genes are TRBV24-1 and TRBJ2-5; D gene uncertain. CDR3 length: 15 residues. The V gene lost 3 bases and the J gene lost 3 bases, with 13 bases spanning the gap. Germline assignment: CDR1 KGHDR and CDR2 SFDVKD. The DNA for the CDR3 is TGTGCCACCAGTGATCCTGCAGGCCGGAAAGAGACCCAGTACTTC. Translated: CATSDPAGRKETQYF.

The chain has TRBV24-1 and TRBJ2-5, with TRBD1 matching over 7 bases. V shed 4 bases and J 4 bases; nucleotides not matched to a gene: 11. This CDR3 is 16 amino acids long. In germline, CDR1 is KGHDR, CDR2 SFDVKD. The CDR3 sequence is CATSELNLRGRETQYF. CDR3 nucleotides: TGTGCCACCAGTGAGCTGAACTTAAGGGGGCGAGAGACCCAGTACTTC.

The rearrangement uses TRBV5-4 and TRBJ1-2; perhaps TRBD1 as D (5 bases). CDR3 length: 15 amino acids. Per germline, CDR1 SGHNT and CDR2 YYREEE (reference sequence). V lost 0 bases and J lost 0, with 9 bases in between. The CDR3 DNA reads TGTGCCAGCAGCTTGGTGGGGGGTGCTAACTATGGCTACACCTTC. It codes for CASSLVGGANYGYTF.

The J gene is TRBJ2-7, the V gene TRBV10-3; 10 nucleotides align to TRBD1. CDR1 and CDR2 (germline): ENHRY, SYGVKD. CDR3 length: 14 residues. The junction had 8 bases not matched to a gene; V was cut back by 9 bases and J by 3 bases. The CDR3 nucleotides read TGTGCCATTTCTTGGGACAGGGGAAACTACGAGCAGTACTTC. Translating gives CAISWDRGNYEQYF.

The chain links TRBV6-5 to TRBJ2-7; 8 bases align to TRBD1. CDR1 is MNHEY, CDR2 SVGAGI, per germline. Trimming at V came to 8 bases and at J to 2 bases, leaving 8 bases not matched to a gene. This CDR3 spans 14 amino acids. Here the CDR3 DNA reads TGTGCCAGCGGTACCGGACAGGGAACCTACGAGCAGTACTTC. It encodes CASGTGQGTYEQYF.

Written as DNA, the CDR3 is TGTGCCAGCAGCTTAGGACACGGAAACACCATATATTTT. It is translated as CASSLGHGNTIYF. V gene TRBV7-9 combines with J gene TRBJ1-3; D not certain. The germline V gene encodes CDR1 SEHNR and CDR2 FQNEAQ (reference sequence). CDR3 length: 13 residues. The V gene lost 1 base and the J gene lost 4 bases, with 5 bases spanning the gap.

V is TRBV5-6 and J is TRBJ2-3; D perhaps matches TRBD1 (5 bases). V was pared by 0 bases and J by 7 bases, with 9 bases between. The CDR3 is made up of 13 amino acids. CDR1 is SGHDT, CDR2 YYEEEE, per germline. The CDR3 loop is CASSLEGQNTQYF. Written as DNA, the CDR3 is TGTGCCAGCAGCTTGGAAGGACAAAATACGCAGTATTTT.

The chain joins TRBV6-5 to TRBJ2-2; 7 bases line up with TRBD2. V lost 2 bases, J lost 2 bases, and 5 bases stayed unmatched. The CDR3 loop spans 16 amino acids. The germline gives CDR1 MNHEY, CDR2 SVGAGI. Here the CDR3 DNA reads TGTGCCAGCAGTTACCTTGGCGGGAGAAACACCGGGGAGCTGTTTTTT. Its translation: CASSYLGGRNTGELFF.

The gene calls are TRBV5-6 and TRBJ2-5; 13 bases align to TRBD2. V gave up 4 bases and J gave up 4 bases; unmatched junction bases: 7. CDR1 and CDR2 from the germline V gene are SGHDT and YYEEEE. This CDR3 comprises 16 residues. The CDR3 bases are TGTGCCAGCAGCCCAGGACTAGCGGGGGTTCGAGAGACCCAGTACTTC. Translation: CASSPGLAGVRETQYF.

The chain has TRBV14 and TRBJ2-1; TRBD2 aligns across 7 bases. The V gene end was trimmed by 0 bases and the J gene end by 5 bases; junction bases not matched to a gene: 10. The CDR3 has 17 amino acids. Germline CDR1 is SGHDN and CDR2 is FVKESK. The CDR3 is CASSQELWSSGHNEQFF. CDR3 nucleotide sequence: TGTGCCAGCAGCCAAGAATTGTGGTCTAGCGGACACAATGAGCAGTTCTTC. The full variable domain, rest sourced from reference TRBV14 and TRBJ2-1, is EAGVTQFPSHSVIEKGQTVTLRCDPISGHDNLYWYRRVMGKEIKFLLHFVKESKQDESGMPNNRFLAERTGGTYSTLKVQPAELEDSGVYFCASSQELWSSGHNEQFFGPGTRLTVL.

The CDR3: CASSLGQGDTQYF. CDR3 DNA: TGTGCCAGCAGCTTGGGACAGGGGGATACGCAGTATTTT. This chain links TRBV5-4 with TRBJ2-3; 8 nucleotides line up with TRBD1. The CDR3 is 13 residues long. V shed 0 bases, J shed 6 bases, and the junction held 0 bases outside the gene matches. Germline-derived CDR1 and CDR2 are SGHNT and YYREEE (reference sequence). Full variable domain (remainder filled in from reference TRBV5-4 and TRBJ2-3): ETGVTQSPTHLIKTRGQQVTLRCSSQSGHNTVSWYQQALGQGPQFIFQYYREEENGRGNFPPRFSGLQFPNYSSELNVNALELDDSALYLCASSLGQGDTQYFGPGTRLTVL.

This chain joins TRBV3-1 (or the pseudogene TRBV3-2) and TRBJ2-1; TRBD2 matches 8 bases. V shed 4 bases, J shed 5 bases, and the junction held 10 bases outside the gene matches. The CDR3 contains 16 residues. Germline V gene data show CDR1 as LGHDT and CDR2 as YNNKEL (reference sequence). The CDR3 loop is CASSPIALAGNNEQFF. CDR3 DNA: TGTGCCAGCAGCCCCATAGCGCTAGCGGGCAACAATGAGCAGTTCTTC.

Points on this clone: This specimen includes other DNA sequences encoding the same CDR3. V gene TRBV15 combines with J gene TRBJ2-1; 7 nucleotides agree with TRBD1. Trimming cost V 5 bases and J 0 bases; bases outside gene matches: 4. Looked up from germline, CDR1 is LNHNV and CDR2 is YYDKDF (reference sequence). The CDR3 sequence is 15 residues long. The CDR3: CATSRDRGSYNEQFF. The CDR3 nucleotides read TGTGCCACCAGCCGGGACAGAGGCTCCTACAATGAGCAGTTCTTC.

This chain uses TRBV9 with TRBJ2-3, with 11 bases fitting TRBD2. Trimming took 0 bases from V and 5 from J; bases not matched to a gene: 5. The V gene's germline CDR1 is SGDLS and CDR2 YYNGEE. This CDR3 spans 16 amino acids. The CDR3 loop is CASSVGSGRAIDTQYF. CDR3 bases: TGTGCCAGCAGCGTAGGTAGCGGGAGGGCCATAGATACGCAGTATTTT.

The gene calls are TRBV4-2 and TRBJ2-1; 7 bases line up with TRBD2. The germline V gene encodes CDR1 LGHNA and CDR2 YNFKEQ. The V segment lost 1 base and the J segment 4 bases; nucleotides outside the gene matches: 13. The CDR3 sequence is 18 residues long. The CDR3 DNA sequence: TGTGCCAGCAGCCAAGGTGGCTTCGCTAGCGGACAATACAATGAGCAGTTCTTC. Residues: CASSQGGFASGQYNEQFF.

CDR3 loop: CASSPNGGASGTEAFF. The CDR3 bases are TGTGCCAGTAGTCCCAACGGGGGGGCATCGGGCACTGAAGCTTTCTTT. The J gene is TRBJ1-1, the V gene TRBV19; perhaps TRBD1 as D (6 bases). V was shortened by 5 bases and J by 4 bases, with 20 bases between the two germline ends. CDR1 LNHDA and CDR2 SQIVND come from the germline V gene (reference sequence). The CDR3 is 16 residues long.

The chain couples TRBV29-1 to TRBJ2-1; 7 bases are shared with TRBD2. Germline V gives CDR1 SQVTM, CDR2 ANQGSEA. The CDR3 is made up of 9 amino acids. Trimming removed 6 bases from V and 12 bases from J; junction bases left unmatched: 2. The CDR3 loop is CSVWEGQFF. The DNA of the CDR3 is TGCAGCGTATGGGAGGGGCAGTTCTTC.

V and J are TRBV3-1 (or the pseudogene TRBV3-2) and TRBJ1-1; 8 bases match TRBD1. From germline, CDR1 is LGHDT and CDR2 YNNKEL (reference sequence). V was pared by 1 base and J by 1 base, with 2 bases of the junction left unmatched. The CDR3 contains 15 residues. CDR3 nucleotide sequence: TGTGCCAGCAGCCAAGCAGGGGGCAGGAACACTGAAGCTTTCTTT. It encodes CASSQAGGRNTEAFF.

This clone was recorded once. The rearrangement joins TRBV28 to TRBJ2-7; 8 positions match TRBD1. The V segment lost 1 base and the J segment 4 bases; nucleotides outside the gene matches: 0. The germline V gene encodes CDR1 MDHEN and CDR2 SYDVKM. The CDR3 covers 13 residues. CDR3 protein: CASSLYRGYEQYF. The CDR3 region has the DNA TGTGCCAGCAGTTTATACAGGGGGTACGAGCAGTACTTC.